This is a list of T cell receptor beta chains from one sample in a study of Ad26.COV2.S vaccination and SARS-CoV-2 variants. Measured with immunoSEQ multiplex PCR; TCRdb has only the in-frame clones, and not every one. In the table there are fewer than 900,000 clones, around 92% of which are singletons. The source was peripheral blood, collected in a trial of Ad26.COV2.S vaccine versus placebo. The receptors stem from a person between 18 and 65 years old who received the Ad26.COV2.S COVID-19 vaccine or a placebo. Both conserved end residues are part of each CDR3. A D gene is named only where the DNA matches it firmly. Not every row has a clone size; where given, it reads once, few, many or a size class.

J gene | D gene | V gene | clone size | CDR3 DNA | CDR3 protein
TRBJ1-1 | TRBD1 | TRBV5-1 | . | TGCGCCAGCAGCTTATTAAAGACAGGGGGCATTACTGAAGCTTTCTTT | CASSLLKTGGITEAFF
TRBJ1-5 | . | TRBV7-3 | . | TGTGCCAGCAGCTTAAGCGGGGTGGGTCAGCCCCAGCATTTT | CASSLSGVGQPQHF
TRBJ1-6 | . | TRBV27 | . | TGTGCCAGCAGTTTAGGCGGGGATAATTCACCCCTCCACTTT | CASSLGGDNSPLHF
TRBJ1-1 | . | TRBV6-2/TRBV6-3 | once | TGTGCCAGCAGCGGATCGGGGCCAGACACTGAAGCTTTCTTT | CASSGSGPDTEAFF
TRBJ2-6 | . | TRBV6-2/TRBV6-3 | . | TGTGCCAGCAGTTATCCGTGGAGCGCTGGGGCCAACGTCCTGACTTTC | CASSYPWSAGANVLTF
TRBJ2-1 | . | TRBV4-3 | . | TGCGCCAGCAGCCACTCGCTTAGGGATGAGCAGTTCTTC | CASSHSLRDEQFF
TRBJ1-2 | TRBD1 | TRBV19 | . | TGTGCCAGTAATCAGGACAGGGGGTTTGGCTACACCTTC | CASNQDRGFGYTF
TRBJ1-5 | TRBD1 | TRBV12-5 | . | TGTGCTAGTGGTTTTCGCCAGGGGGAGGGCTATAGCAATCAGCCCCAGCATTTT | CASGFRQGEGYSNQPQHF
TRBJ2-6 | . | TRBV6-1 | . | TGTGCCAGCAGTGAATTTGAGGCAGCTGGGGCCAACGTCCTGACTTTC | CASSEFEAAGANVLTF
TRBJ2-7 | . | TRBV23-1 | few | TGCGCCAGCAGTCACCCCAAGGAGGTGGATTACGAGCAGTACTTC | CASSHPKEVDYEQYF
TRBJ2-7 | TRBD2 | TRBV6-2/TRBV6-3 | . | TGTGCCAGCAGTTCACGGGGACTAGCGGGGGCCTACGAGCAGTACTTC | CASSSRGLAGAYEQYF
TRBJ2-2 | TRBD2 | TRBV5-1 | . | TGCGCCAGCAGCTTGACGGGGGGCACCGGGGAGCTGTTTTTT | CASSLTGGTGELFF